This entry lists 5 T cell receptor beta chains sequenced from one sample in a study of OX40 agonist ivuxolimab in advanced cancers. Libraries were prepared by immunoSEQ multiplex PCR; TCRdb keeps only in-frame clonotypes and omits some of them. The sample records tens of thousands of clones, approximately 90% being singletons. Source: CD4+ or CD8+ T cells sorted from blood, taken in a trial of the OX40 agonist ivuxolimab. The receptors come from an adult with an advanced solid tumor such as melanoma, head and neck, liver or kidney cancer.

The J gene is TRBJ2-1, the V gene TRBV5-1, with D hard to call. The germline V and J ends were trimmed by 3 bases and 9 bases, with 16 bases remaining between them. CDR1 is SGHRS, CDR2 YFSETQ, per germline. The CDR3 has 14 residues. CDR3 nucleotides: TGCGCCAGCAGCTGGACCGGAATTTTAGTTGAGCAGTTCTTC. It specifies CASSWTGILVEQFF. Full variable domain (remainder filled in from reference TRBV5-1 and TRBJ2-1): KAGVTQTPRYLIKTRGQQVTLSCSPISGHRSVSWYQQTPGQGLQFLFEYFSETQRNKGNFPGRFSGRQFSNSRSEMNVSTLELGDSALYLCASSWTGILVEQFFGPGTRLTVL.

V is TRBV4-2 and J is TRBJ2-5; TRBD1 agrees at 8 bases. CDR1 is LGHNA, CDR2 YNFKEQ, per germline. The CDR3 runs 17 residues. Trimming at V came to 0 bases and at J to 0 bases, leaving 6 bases not matched to a gene. This CDR3 is CASSQDPGQVHQETQYF. The DNA of the CDR3 is TGTGCCAGCAGCCAAGATCCGGGACAGGTCCACCAAGAGACCCAGTACTTC.

The table lists this clone with a few counts. The chain has TRBV19 and TRBJ2-7; D ambiguous. The V gene's germline CDR1 is LNHDA and CDR2 SQIVND (reference sequence). The CDR3 runs to 14 residues. Trimming left V 3 bases short and J 3 bases short, with 12 bases between. The CDR3 reads CASSMRSVGYEQYF. The CDR3, as DNA: TGTGCCAGTAGTATGAGGAGCGTCGGCTACGAGCAGTACTTC.

V gene TRBV7-9 combines with J gene TRBJ2-5; D may be TRBD1 (5 bases). The V end was cut by 1 base, the J end by 5 bases, with 11 bases between. CDR1 is SEHNR and CDR2 is FQNEAQ in the germline V gene (reference sequence). The CDR3 is made up of 14 amino acids. The CDR3 sequence is CASSLVRVRETQYF. DNA of the CDR3: TGTGCCAGCAGCTTAGTCAGGGTGAGGGAGACCCAGTACTTC.

The V and J genes are TRBV9 and TRBJ2-5, with D perhaps matching TRBD2 (6 bases). In germline, CDR1 is SGDLS, CDR2 YYNGEE. The CDR3 length is 14 residues. V lost 0 bases and J 10 bases, leaving 16 bases between the germline ends. In DNA, the CDR3 is TGTGCCAGCAGCGTAGAACCAGCCAGGGAGGACCAGTACTTC. Translating it yields CASSVEPAREDQYF.